The entry that follows covers one TCR beta chain sequence. What it recognizes is unknown. V was clipped by 1 base and J by 6 bases, with 7 bases between them. The CDR3 covers 12 residues. CDR1 MNHNS and CDR2 SASEGT come from the germline V gene. Profiled with immunoSEQ multiplex PCR; TCRdb holds only in-frame clones, not every one. The sample carries about 83,000 clones, about 91% recorded once. The data are from a study of a mutant IDH1 vaccine in newly diagnosed glioma. Overall study context: The start of vaccination came 4-6 weeks after radiotherapy alone, or with temozolomide cycles.

Described time point: week 5, during vaccination. One vaccine dose held 300 ug of mutant IDH1 20-mer peptide and came with topical imiquimod. Study-level points and caveats: Among patients, approximately 93% showed immune responses induced by the vaccine.

The receptor's source is a woman in her forties or fifties with glioma. The material was PBMCs, obtained from a glioma patient whose treatment included an IDH1 peptide vaccine. This chain uses TRBV6-1 with TRBJ2-7; D gene ambiguous. The CDR3 reads CASSEGIGEQYF. The CDR3 DNA reads TGTGCCAGCAGTGAAGGGATCGGCGAGCAGTACTTC.